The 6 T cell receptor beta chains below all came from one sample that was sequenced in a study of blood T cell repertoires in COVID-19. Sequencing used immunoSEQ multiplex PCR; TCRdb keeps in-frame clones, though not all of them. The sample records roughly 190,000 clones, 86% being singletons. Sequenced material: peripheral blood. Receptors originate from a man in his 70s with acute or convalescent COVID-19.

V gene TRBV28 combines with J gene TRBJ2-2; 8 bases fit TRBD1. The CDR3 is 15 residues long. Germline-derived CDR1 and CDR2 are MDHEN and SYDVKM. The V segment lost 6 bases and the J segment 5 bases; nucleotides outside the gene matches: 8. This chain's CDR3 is CASRPPTGVTGELFF. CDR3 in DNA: TGTGCCAGCAGACCACCGACAGGGGTGACCGGGGAGCTGTTTTTT.

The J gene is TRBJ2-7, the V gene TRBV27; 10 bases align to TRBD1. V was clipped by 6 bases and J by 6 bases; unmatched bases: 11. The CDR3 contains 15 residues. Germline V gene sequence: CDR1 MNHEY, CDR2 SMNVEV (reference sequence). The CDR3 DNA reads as TGTGCCAGCAGACTAGACGGGACAGGGGTTATCGAGCAGTACTTC. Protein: CASRLDGTGVIEQYF.

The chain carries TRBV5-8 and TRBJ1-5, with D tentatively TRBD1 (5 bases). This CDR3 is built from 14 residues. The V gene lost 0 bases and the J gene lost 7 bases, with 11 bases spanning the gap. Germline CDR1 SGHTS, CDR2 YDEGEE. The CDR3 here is CASSLAQAWQPQHF. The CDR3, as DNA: TGTGCCAGCAGCTTGGCACAGGCTTGGCAGCCCCAGCATTTT.

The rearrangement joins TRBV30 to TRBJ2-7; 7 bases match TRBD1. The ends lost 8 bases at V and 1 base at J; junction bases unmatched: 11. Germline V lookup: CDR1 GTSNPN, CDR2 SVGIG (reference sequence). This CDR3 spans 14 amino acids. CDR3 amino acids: CASQQGPSSYEQYF. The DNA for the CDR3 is TGTGCCAGCCAACAGGGGCCCTCATCCTACGAGCAGTACTTC.

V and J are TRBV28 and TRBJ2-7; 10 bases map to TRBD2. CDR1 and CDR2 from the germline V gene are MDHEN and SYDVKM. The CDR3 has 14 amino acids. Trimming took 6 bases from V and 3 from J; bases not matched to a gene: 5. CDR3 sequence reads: CASSTLAGNYEQYF. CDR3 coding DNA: TGTGCCAGCAGCACACTAGCGGGGAACTACGAGCAGTACTTC.

The CDR3 sequence is CASGGNSNQPQHF. DNA of the CDR3: TGTGCCAGCGGGGGCAATAGCAATCAGCCCCAGCATTTT. V and J are TRBV6-8 and TRBJ1-5; D is possibly TRBD1 (6 bases). Trimming took 8 bases from V and 0 from J, leaving 8 bases between them. Germline V lookup: CDR1 MNHGY, CDR2 SAAAGT. The CDR3 is 13 residues long.